This TCR beta chain stems from a study of siplizumab effects on memory and regulatory T cells. Study results and caveats: Suppressive function of proliferating Tregs from siplizumab cultures was not confirmed.

The mixed lymphocyte reaction cells were cocultured at 37°C for roughly 6 days. CDR1 and CDR2 from the germline V gene are SGHAT and FQNNGV. V lost 4 bases, J lost 6 bases, and 4 bases lay in between. CDR3 size: 12 residues. Each sample yielded around 9.4 x 10^4 assayed TCR templates. Produced via immunoSEQ multiplex PCR; TCRdb's table is partial and in-frame only. The sample carries about 12,000 clones, almost 40% recorded once. A word on this clone: Its antigen is unknown.

Material: CFSE-low (dividing) CD8+ T cells sorted from an allogeneic mixed lymphocyte reaction. This receptor was identified in a human donor in good health; the cells came from an allogeneic mixed lymphocyte reaction. The chain joins TRBV11-2 to TRBJ1-6; D call uncertain. CDR3 in amino acids: CASSSANSPLHF. DNA for the CDR3: TGTGCCAGCAGCTCAGCTAATTCACCCCTCCACTTT.